This T cell receptor (beta chain) is from a study of regulatory T cells in long-lasting Graves disease. As for time point: newly diagnosed GD, antithyroid drugs for less than 3 months. RNA extracted from PBMCs served as the sequencing template. Study conclusions and caveats: Patients with persistent Graves' had lower TCR diversity than newly diagnosed patients.

iRepertoire HTBI primers and Arm-PCR of CDR3 regions built TCR beta libraries. A single record per CDR3 protein comes from TCRdb applying MiXCR to the multiplex PCR reads. The data contain 450,000 to 650,000 distinct CDR3 sequences, about 15% of them singletons. The CDR3 extends over 12 amino acids. V gave up 4 bases and J gave up 5 bases; unmatched junction bases: 4. From germline, CDR1 is SQVTM and CDR2 ANQGSEA. The sample holds a few counts of this clonotype. Its matching antigen is unknown. Another study also made use of these data, one on T cells in Graves' hyperthyroidism and ophthalmopathy.

The chain carries TRBV29-1 and TRBJ2-7, with 8 bases fitting TRBD2. The source is a woman aged 35 to 60 with Graves disease. Sequencing used peripheral blood mononuclear cells (PBMCs), obtained at new diagnosis, from a patient treated with antithyroid drugs. CDR3 sequence: CSVAGGPDEQYF. The CDR3 coding sequence is TGCAGCGTTGCGGGGGGGCCCGACGAGCAGTACTTC.